This record covers a single T cell receptor beta chain. Via MiXCR, TCRdb re-called the reads, giving one row per CDR3 protein. This table holds around 530,000 distinct CDR3 sequences, about 25% found once. This sample was included in a study of T cell repertoires in cytomegalovirus infection. Trimming removed 0 bases from V and 0 bases from J, with 12 bases in between. Germline CDR1 and CDR2: LNHDA and SQIVND (reference sequence). The CDR3 covers 16 residues. The chain employs TRBV19 and TRBJ2-7; the D gene is possibly TRBD2 (6 bases). Sequences were obtained from PBMCs. The receptor's source is a human donor in good health (CMV status not recorded). Some clones in this sample may be carry-over from other donors' samples. CDR3 bases: TGTGCCAGTAGTATAGATCAGGAGGGCCGCTCCTACGAGCAGTACTTC. Translated: CASSIDQEGRSYEQYF. The full variable domain, completed using reference TRBV19 and TRBJ2-7, is DGGITQSPKYLFRKEGQNVTLSCEQNLNHDAMYWYRQDPGQGLRLIYYSQIVNDFQKGDIAEGYSVSREKKESFPLTVTSAQKNPTAFYLCASSIDQEGRSYEQYFGPGTRLTVT.